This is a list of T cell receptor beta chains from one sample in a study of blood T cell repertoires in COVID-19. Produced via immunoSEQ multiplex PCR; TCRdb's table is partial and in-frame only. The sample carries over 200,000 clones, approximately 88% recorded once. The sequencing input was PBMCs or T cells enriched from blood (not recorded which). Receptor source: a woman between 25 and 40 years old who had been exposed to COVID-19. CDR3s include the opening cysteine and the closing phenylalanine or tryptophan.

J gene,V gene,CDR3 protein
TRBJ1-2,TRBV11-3,CASSRTAGSGHGYTF
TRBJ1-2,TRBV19,CASSIEIPWTRPSYGYTF
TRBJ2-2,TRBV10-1,CASSSGQINTGELFF
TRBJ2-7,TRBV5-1,CASSYDRGIGYEQYF
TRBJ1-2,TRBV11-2,CASSPLSGQGARKGYTF
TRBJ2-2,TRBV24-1,CATSDSGTGPTGELFF
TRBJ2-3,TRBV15,CATSRTSGSADTQYF
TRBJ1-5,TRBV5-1,CASSLEGQINQPQHF
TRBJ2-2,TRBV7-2,CASSYLGLAGGNTGELFF
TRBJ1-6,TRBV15,CATRNRGDNSPLHF
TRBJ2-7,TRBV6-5,CASSPGTADYEQYF
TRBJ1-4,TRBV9,CASSVGDLPTNEKLFF
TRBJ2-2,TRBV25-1,CASSGTSGRGQGGELFF
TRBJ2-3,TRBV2,CASGQSGSGDTQYF
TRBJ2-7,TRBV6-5,CASSYRGAGEQYF
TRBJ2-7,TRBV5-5,CASSLYRGGYEQYF
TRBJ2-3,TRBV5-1,CASSWQGGFTDTQYF
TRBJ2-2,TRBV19,CASSAGTSGSTGELFF
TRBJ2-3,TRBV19,CASTTGGLADTQYF
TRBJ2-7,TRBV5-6,CASSRGAGLAGEQYF
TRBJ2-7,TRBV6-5,CASSRTGYEQYF
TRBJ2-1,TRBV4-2,CASSQSSRKETDEQFF
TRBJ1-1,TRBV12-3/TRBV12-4,CASSLSQNTEAFF